This T cell receptor beta chain is drawn from a study of blood T cells in healthy people across ages (dated by TCRdb to about 2015). For the wider study: In model experiments, template switching captured roughly one uniquely barcoded TCR beta cDNA molecule for every two T cells. Four age groups were formed from the donors: young (average 16 years), middle-aged (approximately 39), aged (under 70) and long-lived (roughly 88). The study measured age-related changes in TCR beta repertoire diversity using deep sequencing normalized with unique cDNA molecular identifiers. To avoid experimental bias, donors of different ages were spread randomly across the sequencing lanes. Two additional independent replicas of 1 million unique cDNA reads from the same blood draw were analyzed for two donors (one aged 18 to 30 and one aged 80 or older).

Library construction relied on 5' RACE. Sequencing used an Illumina HiSeq 2500. A second PCR of about 7 to 12 cycles was run with a J-beta primer mix and a sample-barcoded 5' primer. A unique molecular identifier was introduced onto each TCR beta cDNA molecule by a template-switch 5' adaptor carrying 12 random nucleotides. At least 3 million CDR3-containing paired-end reads were obtained from each sample. First-strand cDNA was synthesized from all RNA with the Mint cDNA synthesis kit, primed by a TRBC-specific oligonucleotide. Following uracil-DNA glycosylase treatment, a first 18-cycle PCR with universal primers M1SS and BC2_uni_R was performed on all cDNA. The authors' pipeline ran thus. Normalization of each sample was performed by random selection of 1 million high-quality reads, each carrying a distinct molecular identifier. Reads sharing molecular identifiers were discarded rather than binned into consensus sequences. CDR3 identification, clonotype clustering and error correction used MiTCR with a Q25 quality threshold and the strictest error-elimination algorithm. A nonparametric unseen species model with Euler transformation was used to estimate a lower bound on total TCR beta diversity. TCRdb trimmed the raw reads at Q25, called clones with MiXCR and kept productive beta chains. Duplicate CDR3 protein sequences are folded into a single record with the most common DNA and genes. TCRdb's processing, not the authors' own work, is the source of the V and J calls. Recorded for this sample are 1.4 million or so distinct CDR3 sequences; 42% of them occurred a single time. The ten largest make up around 4% of the sample.

Paper-wide results and their limitations: Observed TCR beta diversity correlated strongly with the percentage of naive T cells measured by flow cytometry. Observed TCR beta diversity per million T cells fell roughly linearly with age, and a significant reduction was already apparent by age around 40. The long-lived group showed more naive CD4+ T cells, fewer expanded clones and increased TCR diversity than the aged group, suggesting age selection. Because the CMV infection status of the donors was unknown, age-related changes in expanded clonotypes may potentially have been confounded. Since profiling was done on bulk unsorted PBMCs, naive and antigen-experienced compartments could not be conclusively compared. Estimates of total diversity from one million sequenced T cells were regarded as lower bounds and underestimates.

V is reduced by 6 bases and J by 1 base, leaving a spacing of 16 bases between them. The germline V gene supplies CDR1 MDHEN and CDR2 SYDVKM. Counted from cysteine to phenylalanine, this CDR3 has 15 amino acids. Just the 45-base CDR3 DNA is kept, in frame starting at base 1. This clonotype was counted only a few times. No cognate antigen has been identified for it. The sample holds no much larger clone one base away, and base qualities are not on file. Systemically healthy Caucasian individuals from Russia, over 30 in total and aged about 6 to 95 years, were included as donors. Roughly 10 milliliters of peripheral blood were drawn from each donor into EDTA-treated Vacutainer tubes. Ficoll-Paque density-gradient centrifugation was used to isolate PBMCs, with at least 7 million per sample. Trizol reagent was used to extract total RNA from the PBMCs, yielding at least 6 micrograms per sample. The percentages of naive CD45RAhigh/CD27high T cells were determined by flow cytometry on a PBMC aliquot from every donor.

Recombination linked TRBV28 to TRBJ2-7; no D gene can be assigned with confidence. Material: blood. The receptor comes from a woman in her late teens or twenties in good health. In nucleotides, the sequence is TGTGCCAGCAGGCCCCTATCCGACCGATCCTACGAGCAGTACTTC. It translates to CASRPLSDRSYEQYF.